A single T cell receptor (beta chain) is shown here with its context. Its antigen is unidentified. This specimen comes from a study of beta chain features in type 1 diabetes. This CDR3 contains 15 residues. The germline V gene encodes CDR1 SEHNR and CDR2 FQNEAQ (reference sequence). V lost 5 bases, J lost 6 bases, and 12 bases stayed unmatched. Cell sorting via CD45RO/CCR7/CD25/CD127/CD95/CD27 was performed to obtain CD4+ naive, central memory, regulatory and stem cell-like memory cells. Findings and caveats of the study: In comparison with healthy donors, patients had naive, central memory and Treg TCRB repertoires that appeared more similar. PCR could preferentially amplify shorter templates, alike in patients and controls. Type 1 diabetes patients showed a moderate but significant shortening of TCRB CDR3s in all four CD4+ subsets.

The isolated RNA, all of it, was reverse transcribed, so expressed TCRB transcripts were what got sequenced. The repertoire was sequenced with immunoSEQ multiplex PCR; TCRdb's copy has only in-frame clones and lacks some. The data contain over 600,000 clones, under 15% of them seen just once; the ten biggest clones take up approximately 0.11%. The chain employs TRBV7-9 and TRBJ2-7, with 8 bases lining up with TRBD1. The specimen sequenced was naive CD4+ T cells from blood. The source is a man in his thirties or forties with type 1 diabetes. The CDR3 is CASSIVSGQGSEQYF. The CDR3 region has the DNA TGTGCCAGCAGCATCGTCTCCGGACAGGGTTCCGAGCAGTACTTC.